The clone carrying this T cell receptor (beta chain) was seen repeatedly, ten times or more. The record originates from a study of T-cell reconstitution after alpha-beta-depleted transplantation in children. Unique molecular identifiers were used in preparing the TCRbeta library. TCRdb re-called the PCR reads with MiXCR, one entry per CDR3 protein. Of some 250,000 distinct CDR3 sequences listed, 12% are singletons. The germline V gene has CDR1 SEHNR and CDR2 FQNEAQ (reference sequence). This CDR3 is built from 14 residues. The V gene lost 5 bases and the J gene lost 5 bases, with 13 bases spanning the gap.

The sequenced sample was PBMCs from the stem cell graft donor, obtained from the stem cell graft. This TCR was sampled from a human donor who donated a stem cell graft to a child with acute lymphoblastic leukemia. The V call is TRBV7-9, the J call TRBJ2-1; D perhaps matches TRBD1 (6 bases). CDR3 loop: CASSLWDNNNEQFF. The CDR3 bases are TGTGCCAGCAGCCTATGGGACAACAACAATGAGCAGTTCTTC. Looking up the rest from reference TRBV7-9 and TRBJ2-1 gives the full variable domain: DTGVSQNPRHKITKRGQNVTFRCDPISEHNRLYWYRQTLGQGPEFLTYFQNEAQLEKSRLLSDRFSAERPKGSFSTLEIQRTEQGDSAMYLCASSLWDNNNEQFFGPGTRLTVL.